Following are 3 T cell receptor beta chains from one sample sequenced in a study of tumor-infiltrating lymphocytes in primary liver carcinoma. Constant-region priming of around 500 ng total RNA yielded TCR beta cDNA. A slightly modified ARM-PCR protocol with three nested multiplex PCR rounds produced these TCR beta libraries. Primers for the first two PCR rounds were TRBV1-TRBV30 forward primers and a C-beta reverse primer (approximately 9 cycles per round). TCRdb used MiXCR to reprocess the multiplex PCR reads, holding one entry per CDR3 protein. The table lists 95,000 to 150,000 distinct CDR3 sequences, roughly 75% of them singletons. Co-extracting RNA and DNA was done with about 17-30 mg of unsorted bulk tissue as input. The specimen was tumor-adjacent normal liver tissue. These receptors were obtained from a woman between 55 and 75 years old with primary liver carcinoma and hepatitis B virus infection.

Worth noting for this clonotype: Mismatch with germline at one junction end may stem from a read error. V is TRBV29-1 and J is TRBJ1-5, with TRBD1 identical over 7 bases. There are 12 residues in the CDR3. The germline V gene has CDR1 SQVTM and CDR2 ANQGSEA. The CDR3, as DNA: TGCAGCGCCCGGGACAGCAGTCAGCCCCAGCATTTT. This gives the protein CSARDSSQPQHF. The full variable domain, in which reference TRBV29-1 and TRBJ1-5 provide the parts outside the CDR3, is SAVISQKPSRDICQRGTSLTIQCQVDSQVTMMFWYRQQPGQSLTLIATANQGSEATYESGFVIDKFPISRPNLTFSTLTVSNMSPEDSSIYLCSARDSSQPQHFGDGTRLSIL.

This clonotype was picked up a small number of times. A read error may explain this, as a much larger clone is one base away. This chain connects TRBV5-1 to TRBJ2-3, with D perhaps TRBD2 (6 bases). The CDR3 is 14 residues long. V shed 0 bases and J shed 11 bases, with 16 bases lying between them. Germline V CDR1 and CDR2: SGHRS, YFSETQ. CDR3 nucleotides: TGCGCCAGCAGCTTGGAAGGCGGGAAGGCCAGGCAGTATTTT. Protein: CASSLEGGKARQYF.

A word on this clonotype: A read error may account for a junction end that differs from germline. This chain uses TRBV14 with TRBJ2-7; possibly TRBD2 for D (5 bases). The CDR3 totals 13 residues. Germline V lookup: CDR1 SGHDN, CDR2 FVKESK. The CDR3 region is CATSQVGDYEHYF. The CDR3 DNA reads TGTGCCACCAGCCAAGTGGGCGACTACGAGCATTACTTC. Looking up the rest from reference TRBV14 and TRBJ2-7 gives the full variable domain: EAGVTQFPSHSVIEKGQTVTLRCDPISGHDNLYWYRRVMGKEIKFLLHFVKESKQDESGMPNNRFLAERTGGTYSTLKVQPAELEDSGVYFCATSQVGDYEHYFGPGTRLTVT.